This T cell receptor (beta chain) comes out of a study of blood T cell repertoires in COVID-19. Study context: The United States, Italy and Spain supplied acute and convalescent COVID-19 samples. PBMCs, B-cell-depleted T cells, or T cells provided the cDNA or gDNA that made up the material.

The germline V and J ends were trimmed by 4 bases and 5 bases, with 18 bases remaining between them. In germline, CDR1 is SGHRS, CDR2 YFSETQ. The CDR3 sequence is 15 residues long. A single count supports this clone. Method: immunoSEQ multiplex PCR; TCRdb's copy keeps in-frame clones and lacks some. The sample includes tens of thousands of clones, around nine tenths of them seen just once. The chain couples TRBV5-1 to TRBJ2-5; possibly TRBD1 for D (6 bases). This TCR derives from a woman of 80 years or more with active COVID-19. Sequencing input: peripheral blood. The CDR3 nucleotides read TGCGCCAGCAGCCTACTTTACAGGGAGCGGGAGACCCAGTACTTC. Translated, it gives CASSLLYRERETQYF.